The rows below give T cell receptor beta chains drawn from one sample of a study of blood T cell repertoires in COVID-19. Produced via immunoSEQ multiplex PCR; TCRdb's table is partial and in-frame only. The repertoire holds 65,000 to 95,000 clones, with around nine tenths as singletons. Sequencing was carried out using peripheral blood. These receptors were obtained from a man in his sixties or seventies with active or convalescent COVID-19. CDR3s include the opening cysteine and the closing phenylalanine or tryptophan. The order of the fields is D gene, J gene, clone size, V gene, CDR3 DNA, CDR3 protein. D genes are given only for firm matches. Not all rows give a size; the values are once, few, many and, for expanded clones, a class.

D gene: TRBD1
J gene: TRBJ1-6
clone size: .
V gene: TRBV25-1
CDR3 DNA: TGTGCCAGCAGTGCCGACAGGGAACCCCTCCACTTT
CDR3 protein: CASSADREPLHF

D gene: .
J gene: TRBJ2-1
clone size: .
V gene: TRBV2
CDR3 DNA: TGTGCCAGCACGTTTAGCGAGGGTGAGCAGTTCTTC
CDR3 protein: CASTFSEGEQFF

D gene: TRBD2
J gene: TRBJ2-3
clone size: once
V gene: TRBV5-4
CDR3 DNA: TGTGCCAGCTGGGGGACTAGCGGGGGGATATCCACAGATACGCAGTATTTT
CDR3 protein: CASWGTSGGISTDTQYF

D gene: TRBD1
J gene: TRBJ2-1
clone size: .
V gene: TRBV5-6
CDR3 DNA: TGTGCCAGCAGAAAGCCGGGACAGGGGCTTAATGAGCAGTTCTTC
CDR3 protein: CASRKPGQGLNEQFF

D gene: TRBD1
J gene: TRBJ1-4
clone size: .
V gene: TRBV29-1
CDR3 DNA: TGCAGCGTTGGACGAGGCATGACAGGGGGCCACGATCTGGCTAATGAAAAACTGTTTTTT
CDR3 protein: CSVGRGMTGGHDLANEKLFF

D gene: TRBD1
J gene: TRBJ1-2
clone size: .
V gene: TRBV2
CDR3 DNA: TGTGCCAGCAGTGAATGGGGACAGGGGGCTATCTATGGCTACACCTTC
CDR3 protein: CASSEWGQGAIYGYTF

D gene: .
J gene: TRBJ2-2
clone size: .
V gene: TRBV3-1/TRBV3-2
CDR3 DNA: TGTGCCAGCAGCCAGGCGGATTCTGGGGAGCTGTTTTTT
CDR3 protein: CASSQADSGELFF

D gene: TRBD1
J gene: TRBJ1-1
clone size: .
V gene: TRBV5-1
CDR3 DNA: TGCGCCAGCAGCTTGCAGCGGGACAGGAGCACTGAAGCTTTCTTT
CDR3 protein: CASSLQRDRSTEAFF

D gene: .
J gene: TRBJ1-3
clone size: .
V gene: TRBV4-2
CDR3 DNA: TGTGCCAGCAGCCGAACCACCTTGAGCGGACAGATCTCTGGAAACACCATATATTTT
CDR3 protein: CASSRTTLSGQISGNTIYF

D gene: .
J gene: TRBJ1-5
clone size: .
V gene: TRBV6-5
CDR3 DNA: TGTGCCAGCAGTTCCGGTAATTATAATCAGCCCCAGCATTTT
CDR3 protein: CASSSGNYNQPQHF

D gene: TRBD2
J gene: TRBJ2-3
clone size: .
V gene: TRBV5-4
CDR3 DNA: TGTGCCAGCAGCTTACGCACCGGGACTAGCGGGGACACGCAGTATTTT
CDR3 protein: CASSLRTGTSGDTQYF

D gene: .
J gene: TRBJ1-1
clone size: .
V gene: TRBV27
CDR3 DNA: TGTGCCAGCAGTAGCCGTGTCAGGCCTATTAACACTGAAGCTTTCTTT
CDR3 protein: CASSSRVRPINTEAFF

D gene: .
J gene: TRBJ2-7
clone size: .
V gene: TRBV3-1/TRBV3-2
CDR3 DNA: TGTGCCAGCAGCCTCTCGACAGGAGACTACGAGCAGTACTTC
CDR3 protein: CASSLSTGDYEQYF

D gene: .
J gene: TRBJ2-5
clone size: .
V gene: TRBV19
CDR3 DNA: TGTGCCAGTAGTCCGGGTTTCCGGGGTCAAGAGACCCAGTACTTC
CDR3 protein: CASSPGFRGQETQYF

D gene: .
J gene: TRBJ2-3
clone size: .
V gene: TRBV6-4
CDR3 DNA: TGTGCCAGCAGCCTCAACCCTGGCCGCACAGATACGCAGTATTTT
CDR3 protein: CASSLNPGRTDTQYF

D gene: .
J gene: TRBJ2-3
clone size: .
V gene: TRBV4-2
CDR3 DNA: TGTGCCAGCAGCCAGGAGGGGGCCCGGGATACGCAGTATTTT
CDR3 protein: CASSQEGARDTQYF

D gene: .
J gene: TRBJ1-1
clone size: .
V gene: TRBV6-2/TRBV6-3
CDR3 DNA: TGTGCCAGCAGTCGCCCAGCGATTTCTGGCACTGAAGCTTTCTTT
CDR3 protein: CASSRPAISGTEAFF

D gene: .
J gene: TRBJ2-4
clone size: .
V gene: TRBV19
CDR3 DNA: TGTGCCAGTAGTATTTTAGGCGGATTAAACATTCAGTACTTC
CDR3 protein: CASSILGGLNIQYF

D gene: .
J gene: TRBJ2-7
clone size: .
V gene: TRBV9
CDR3 DNA: TGTGCCAGCAGCGTAGGGGGACTCCCCTACGAGCAGTACTTC
CDR3 protein: CASSVGGLPYEQYF

D gene: TRBD1
J gene: TRBJ1-6
clone size: .
V gene: TRBV3-1/TRBV3-2
CDR3 DNA: TGTGCCAGCAGCAGAACAGGGGGCGAGAGTTCACCCCTCCACTTT
CDR3 protein: CASSRTGGESSPLHF

D gene: TRBD2
J gene: TRBJ2-7
clone size: .
V gene: TRBV27
CDR3 DNA: TGTGCCAGCAGTCCGCGGACTAGAGGCTACGAGCAGTACTTC
CDR3 protein: CASSPRTRGYEQYF

D gene: TRBD2
J gene: TRBJ2-3
clone size: .
V gene: TRBV30
CDR3 DNA: TGTGCCTGGAGGCTAGCGGGGGGGTTGGGCACAGATACGCAGTATTTT
CDR3 protein: CAWRLAGGLGTDTQYF

D gene: .
J gene: TRBJ1-4
clone size: .
V gene: TRBV28
CDR3 DNA: TGTGCCAGCAGCCTACAGGGTTCTAATGAAAAACTGTTTTTT
CDR3 protein: CASSLQGSNEKLFF

D gene: .
J gene: TRBJ2-2
clone size: .
V gene: TRBV10-3
CDR3 DNA: TGTGCCATCAGTGGACCCCACACCACCGGGACTCGGGGCGGGGAGCTGTTTTTT
CDR3 protein: CAISGPHTTGTRGGELFF

D gene: TRBD1
J gene: TRBJ1-2
clone size: .
V gene: TRBV28
CDR3 DNA: TGTGCCAGCAGTTTGGCCTTGATGGGACAGTCTAACTATGGCTACACCTTC
CDR3 protein: CASSLALMGQSNYGYTF

D gene: .
J gene: TRBJ1-2
clone size: .
V gene: TRBV6-5
CDR3 DNA: TGTGCCAGCAGCCGAGACAGCCAGAATAACTATGGCTACACCTTC
CDR3 protein: CASSRDSQNNYGYTF

D gene: TRBD2
J gene: TRBJ2-3
clone size: few
V gene: TRBV7-6
CDR3 DNA: TGTGCCAGCAGCCATCGACTAGCGGGGGGGCTAGATACGCAGTATTTT
CDR3 protein: CASSHRLAGGLDTQYF

D gene: TRBD1
J gene: TRBJ2-1
clone size: .
V gene: TRBV30
CDR3 DNA: TGTGCCTGGAGTGGCACCGGGACAGATAGTTTCTTC
CDR3 protein: CAWSGTGTDSFF

D gene: TRBD1
J gene: TRBJ1-4
clone size: .
V gene: TRBV9
CDR3 DNA: TGTGCCAGCAGCTCAACCGGGACAGGGTTTGAAAAACTGTTTTTT
CDR3 protein: CASSSTGTGFEKLFF

D gene: TRBD1
J gene: TRBJ1-1
clone size: .
V gene: TRBV5-1
CDR3 DNA: TGCGCCAGCAGCTTGAGGACAGGGGGGAACACTGAAGCTTTCTTT
CDR3 protein: CASSLRTGGNTEAFF

D gene: .
J gene: TRBJ2-2
clone size: .
V gene: TRBV28
CDR3 DNA: TGTGCCAGCAGTTTATGGCAGGGATCGAACACCGGGGAGCTGTTTTTT
CDR3 protein: CASSLWQGSNTGELFF

D gene: .
J gene: TRBJ1-2
clone size: .
V gene: TRBV10-3
CDR3 DNA: TGTGCCATCAGTGCCGGGGAGGGCTATGGCTACACCTTC
CDR3 protein: CAISAGEGYGYTF

D gene: TRBD2
J gene: TRBJ2-2
clone size: .
V gene: TRBV24-1
CDR3 DNA: TGTGCCACCAGTGATCCTACTAGCGGTTACACCGGGGAGCTGTTTTTT
CDR3 protein: CATSDPTSGYTGELFF

D gene: TRBD1
J gene: TRBJ1-1
clone size: .
V gene: TRBV10-2
CDR3 DNA: TGCGCCAGCAGTGAAATTACAGGGGGCAAATTGAACACTGAAGCTTTCTTT
CDR3 protein: CASSEITGGKLNTEAFF

D gene: TRBD2
J gene: TRBJ2-5
clone size: .
V gene: TRBV28
CDR3 DNA: TGTGCCAGCAGCAAGAATAGCGGGGGGGCCGGGGAGACCCAGTACTTC
CDR3 protein: CASSKNSGGAGETQYF

D gene: TRBD1
J gene: TRBJ2-2
clone size: .
V gene: TRBV10-3
CDR3 DNA: TGTGCCATCAGCGTTGACAGGGATTACCCCAACACCGGGGAGCTGTTTTTT
CDR3 protein: CAISVDRDYPNTGELFF

D gene: .
J gene: TRBJ1-5
clone size: .
V gene: TRBV19
CDR3 DNA: TGTGCCAGTAGTCGGGAGACGGGCCTTAGCAATCAGCCCCAGCATTTT
CDR3 protein: CASSRETGLSNQPQHF

D gene: TRBD1
J gene: TRBJ1-2
clone size: .
V gene: TRBV9
CDR3 DNA: TGTGCCAGCAGCCCCCGGACAGGGGCCAACTATGGCTACACCTTC
CDR3 protein: CASSPRTGANYGYTF

D gene: .
J gene: TRBJ2-1
clone size: .
V gene: TRBV7-9
CDR3 DNA: TGTGCCAGCAGCCCCCAGGGTTCCCTGGGCTACAATGAGCAGTTCTTC
CDR3 protein: CASSPQGSLGYNEQFF

D gene: TRBD2
J gene: TRBJ2-1
clone size: .
V gene: TRBV28
CDR3 DNA: TGTGCCAGCAGTTGGGGGACTAGCGGATACAATGAGCAGTTCTTC
CDR3 protein: CASSWGTSGYNEQFF

D gene: .
J gene: TRBJ2-3
clone size: .
V gene: TRBV3-1/TRBV3-2
CDR3 DNA: TGTGCCAGCAGCCAAGATCCCGGGACTAGCACAGATACGCAGTATTTT
CDR3 protein: CASSQDPGTSTDTQYF

D gene: .
J gene: TRBJ1-1
clone size: once
V gene: TRBV5-1
CDR3 DNA: TGCGCCAGCAGCCGAACAGGGAATTTATATGTGAACACTGAAGCTTTCTTT
CDR3 protein: CASSRTGNLYVNTEAFF

D gene: TRBD2
J gene: TRBJ2-3
clone size: .
V gene: TRBV4-2
CDR3 DNA: TGTGCCAGCAGCCTCAGAGGGCGCCGGGGGGAATCCACAGATACGCAGTATTTT
CDR3 protein: CASSLRGRRGESTDTQYF

D gene: .
J gene: TRBJ1-3
clone size: .
V gene: TRBV6-5
CDR3 DNA: TGTGCCAGCTCGACAGTACAGTGGGGAAACACCATATATTTT
CDR3 protein: CASSTVQWGNTIYF

D gene: .
J gene: TRBJ1-1
clone size: .
V gene: TRBV11-2
CDR3 DNA: TGTGCCAGCAGCTTAGATGCTAGGAGGGAATGGACTGAAGCTTTCTTT
CDR3 protein: CASSLDARREWTEAFF

D gene: .
J gene: TRBJ1-1
clone size: .
V gene: TRBV5-1
CDR3 DNA: TGCGCCAGCAGCTTGGTAGGGGTCATGGACACTGAAGCTTTCTTT
CDR3 protein: CASSLVGVMDTEAFF

D gene: TRBD2
J gene: TRBJ2-3
clone size: .
V gene: TRBV5-4
CDR3 DNA: TGTGCCAGCAGCTTCCGGGGGGCAGATACGCAGTATTTT
CDR3 protein: CASSFRGADTQYF

D gene: .
J gene: TRBJ1-1
clone size: .
V gene: TRBV9
CDR3 DNA: TGTGCCAGCAGCGTAGCATCAACAGGGTTGGGGGAAGCTTTCTTT
CDR3 protein: CASSVASTGLGEAFF

D gene: TRBD1
J gene: TRBJ2-5
clone size: .
V gene: TRBV19
CDR3 DNA: TGTGCCAGTAGTATTGGGACAGGGGTACGAGAGACCCAGTACTTC
CDR3 protein: CASSIGTGVRETQYF

D gene: .
J gene: TRBJ2-5
clone size: .
V gene: TRBV19
CDR3 DNA: TGTGCCAGTAGCCCCCAAGGAGGGGGAGGGGAGACCCAGTACTTC
CDR3 protein: CASSPQGGGGETQYF

D gene: .
J gene: TRBJ2-1
clone size: .
V gene: TRBV5-1
CDR3 DNA: TGCGCCAGCAGCCCGGACTTGAACTCCTACAATGAGCAGTTCTTC
CDR3 protein: CASSPDLNSYNEQFF